This is a list of T cell receptor beta chains from one sample in a study of cytomegalovirus exposure and HLA in healthy donors. Assay used: immunoSEQ multiplex PCR; TCRdb lists only in-frame clones, some missing. Here the sample spans about 130,000 clones, roughly 89% being singletons. The source material was PBMCs. These receptors were obtained from a woman younger than 35 in good health and CMV-seronegative. CDR3s include the opening cysteine and the closing phenylalanine or tryptophan. Fields, in order: D gene, J gene, V gene, clone size, CDR3 DNA, CDR3 protein. D genes are given only for firm matches. Expanded clones are given a class, and other clones once, few, many or no size at all.

TRBD2 | TRBJ2-7 | TRBV6-1 | - | TGTGCCAGCAGTGAATGGCGGGAGTCCTACGAGCAGTACTTC | CASSEWRESYEQYF
- | TRBJ2-7 | TRBV9 | - | TGTGCCAGCAGCCCCCCTCGGATGGGGGGAACCTACGAGCAGTACTTC | CASSPPRMGGTYEQYF
- | TRBJ2-2 | TRBV6-5 | - | TGTGCCAGCAGGCGTACTAGTATGGGCACCGGGGAGCTGTTTTTT | CASRRTSMGTGELFF
- | TRBJ2-5 | TRBV28 | - | TGTGCCAGCAGTCTAGGAGGGCGAGCGGTGGAGACCCAGTACTTC | CASSLGGRAVETQYF
TRBD1 | TRBJ2-7 | TRBV27 | - | TGTGCCAGCAGTTCCCGACAGGGAATAATTCCCTACGAGCAGTACTTC | CASSSRQGIIPYEQYF
- | TRBJ1-1 | TRBV15 | - | TGTGCCACCAGCAGAGATGTTGGGTATGAGGCGGGTGAAGCTTTCTTT | CATSRDVGYEAGEAFF
TRBD2 | TRBJ2-2 | TRBV28 | - | TGTGCCGCGGGAGGCGGGGAGCTGTTTTTT | CAAGGGELFF
- | TRBJ1-3 | TRBV19 | - | TGTGCCAGTAGTATAGGTGGACAGTCTGGAAACACCATATATTTT | CASSIGGQSGNTIYF
- | TRBJ1-5 | TRBV28 | - | TGTGCCAGCAGTAAGACCGGATCCCGGCGGGGCAATCAGCCCCAGCATTTT | CASSKTGSRRGNQPQHF
- | TRBJ1-4 | TRBV5-3 | - | TGTGCCAGAAGCGATTACAGTCCCCTAACTAATGAAAAACTGTTTTTT | CARSDYSPLTNEKLFF
- | TRBJ2-1 | TRBV19 | - | TGTGTGGGCTGCCTATACAATGAGCAGTTCTTC | CVGCLYNEQFF
- | TRBJ1-3 | TRBV6-7 | - | TGTGCCAGCAGTTACTCCGGCAGGGGTGGTAAGGCTGGAAACACCATATATTTT | CASSYSGRGGKAGNTIYF
TRBD1 | TRBJ1-4 | TRBV5-1 | - | TGCGCCAGCAGCTTGGGTAGTCGGACAGGGGTCCCCAAAGGGGAAAAACTGTTTTTT | CASSLGSRTGVPKGEKLFF
TRBD2 | TRBJ2-3 | TRBV12-5 | - | TGTGCTAGTCTAGCGGGGAACACAGATACGCAGTATTTT | CASLAGNTDTQYF
- | TRBJ2-7 | TRBV27 | - | TGTGCCAGCAGTTTAAGGGGTCCGAGCTCCTACGAGCAGTACTTC | CASSLRGPSSYEQYF
- | TRBJ2-5 | TRBV30 | - | TGTGCCTGGAGGCTTGCCGGAGGCGGGGAGACCCAGTACTTC | CAWRLAGGGETQYF
TRBD1 | TRBJ1-1 | TRBV13 | once | TGTGCCAGCAGCGCACCGACGACAGGGGTGGCTGAAGCTTTCTTT | CASSAPTTGVAEAFF
- | TRBJ2-1 | TRBV20-1 | - | TGCAGTGTACAGGAGGGGTCAGGAGAGTTCTTC | CSVQEGSGEFF
- | TRBJ1-5 | TRBV30 | - | TGTGCCTGGAGTGTACATGGGGCAGGGATCTATAGCAATCAGCCCCAGCATTTT | CAWSVHGAGIYSNQPQHF
TRBD2 | TRBJ2-5 | TRBV5-1 | - | TGCGCCAGCAGCTGGACTAGCGGGAGGGGATCTGTGACCCAGTACTTC | CASSWTSGRGSVTQYF
TRBD1 | TRBJ2-5 | TRBV12-5 | - | TGTGCTAGTGGCCAGGGGGCCGAGACCCAGTACTTC | CASGQGAETQYF
TRBD1 | TRBJ2-7 | TRBV7-2 | - | TGTGCCAGCAGCTCCGGGACAGGGTCCTACGAGCAGTACTTC | CASSSGTGSYEQYF
TRBD1 | TRBJ2-1 | TRBV29-1 | - | TGCAGCGTTGAAGGGCCAGGGGGATACAATGAGCAGTTCTTC | CSVEGPGGYNEQFF
- | TRBJ1-1 | TRBV7-9 | once | TGTGCCAGCAGCCCCCGGGAGAGATTGAACACTGAAGCTTTCTTT | CASSPRERLNTEAFF
- | TRBJ2-2 | TRBV2 | - | TGTGCCAGCAGGGGGTTGCGGGGTCGGATAGGGGAGCTGTTTTTT | CASRGLRGRIGELFF
TRBD2 | TRBJ2-3 | TRBV5-1 | - | TGCGCCAGCAGCCTACTAGCGGGAGTCACAGATACGCAGTATTTT | CASSLLAGVTDTQYF
- | TRBJ2-7 | TRBV5-1 | - | TGCGCCAGCAGCTTGGTCCAGGGCTCCTACGAGCAGTACTTC | CASSLVQGSYEQYF
- | TRBJ2-7 | TRBV5-1 | - | TGCGCCAGCAGCTTGCGGGACAAAACCTACGAGCAGTACTTC | CASSLRDKTYEQYF
TRBD2 | TRBJ2-5 | TRBV9 | few | TGTGCCAGCACCCTCGATAGCGGGAGGGGGGAGACCCAGTACTTC | CASTLDSGRGETQYF
- | TRBJ2-7 | TRBV28 | once | TGTGCCAGCAGCCCCGGGACTCATTCCTACGAGCAGTACTTC | CASSPGTHSYEQYF
- | TRBJ1-4 | TRBV30 | - | TGTGCCTGGAGAATTTGGGGCAGTGAAAAACTGTTTTTT | CAWRIWGSEKLFF
TRBD2 | TRBJ2-1 | TRBV13 | once | TGTGCCAGCAGCCTACTGGCGGGAGGGCTTGAGCAGTTCTTC | CASSLLAGGLEQFF
- | TRBJ1-5 | TRBV6-1 | - | TGTGCCAGCAGTGAAGGGGGGGTAGGGAATCAGCCCCAGCATTTT | CASSEGGVGNQPQHF
TRBD1 | TRBJ2-1 | TRBV19 | - | TGTGCCGGTAGTGATTGGACAGGGTCATCGGACGAATATTACAATGAGCAGTTCTTC | CAGSDWTGSSDEYYNEQFF
- | TRBJ2-3 | TRBV7-9 | - | TGTGCCAGCAGCTTAGACGGGACTAGCACAGATACGCAGTATTTT | CASSLDGTSTDTQYF
- | TRBJ2-1 | TRBV5-6 | - | TGTGCCAGCAGCTTGGCCCATGTTTATCTAGTGTCCTACAATGAGCAGTTCTTC | CASSLAHVYLVSYNEQFF
TRBD1 | TRBJ1-1 | TRBV27 | - | TGTGCCAGCAGTTGGGACAGCTTGAACACTGAAGCTTTCTTT | CASSWDSLNTEAFF
- | TRBJ1-4 | TRBV4-1 | - | TGCGCCAGCAGCCTCCTCCCCTCAGCAACTAATGAAAAACTGTTTTTT | CASSLLPSATNEKLFF
TRBD2 | TRBJ2-3 | TRBV7-2 | - | TGTGCCAGCAGCTCTCGGACTAGCGGACGAATAGATACGCAGTATTTT | CASSSRTSGRIDTQYF
- | TRBJ2-3 | TRBV5-5 | - | TGTGCCAGCAGCTTGTTAGGGGTGGGGGCAAGGTTGGCAGATACGCAGTATTTT | CASSLLGVGARLADTQYF
TRBD2 | TRBJ2-2 | TRBV10-3 | - | TGTGCCATCAGTGTCGAGGGACTAGGAAACACCGGGGAGCTGTTTTTT | CAISVEGLGNTGELFF
- | TRBJ2-3 | TRBV5-1 | - | TGCGCCAGCAGCTTCCAGCGGGCTAGCACAGATACGCAGTATTTT | CASSFQRASTDTQYF
- | TRBJ2-3 | TRBV5-6 | - | TGTGCCAGCAGCGTGAGTATGGGCACAGATACGCAGTATTTT | CASSVSMGTDTQYF
- | TRBJ1-3 | TRBV11-2 | - | TGTGCCAGCAGCTTAGCGGTCACGAGCTCTGGAAACACCATATATTTT | CASSLAVTSSGNTIYF
TRBD2 | TRBJ2-3 | TRBV30 | - | TGTGCCTGGACTCCTGGGCAGGGAGGGGATACGCAGTATTTT | CAWTPGQGGDTQYF
TRBD1 | TRBJ1-1 | TRBV11-2 | - | TGTGCCAGCAGCCCGGGACAGGGGTCCACTGAAGCTTTCTTT | CASSPGQGSTEAFF
TRBD1 | TRBJ2-2 | TRBV28 | - | TGTGCCAGCAGCCCGACAGGGGTAGGCGCCGGGGAGCTGTTTTTT | CASSPTGVGAGELFF
TRBD2 | TRBJ2-1 | TRBV27 | - | TGTGCCAGCAGTTTATTAAACCCAGCGGGAGCTGGTAATGAGCAGTTCTTC | CASSLLNPAGAGNEQFF
- | TRBJ2-7 | TRBV11-3 | - | TGTGCCAGCAGCAATAGGGGGGAGCAGTACTTC | CASSNRGEQYF
- | TRBJ1-5 | TRBV19 | - | TGTGCCAGTAGTATAGCCCTTAGCGGGGCCAATCAGCCCCAGCATTTT | CASSIALSGANQPQHF
TRBD1 | TRBJ2-4 | TRBV15 | once | TGTGCCACCAGCTTGGACAGGGGGCTTGACATTCAGTACTTC | CATSLDRGLDIQYF
- | TRBJ1-3 | TRBV5-8 | - | TGTGCCAGCAGCTTTGGAGTGGCTGGAAACACCATATATTTT | CASSFGVAGNTIYF
TRBD1 | TRBJ2-7 | TRBV27 | once | TGTGCCAGCAGACGGCCCGGGACAGGGGCTTCCTACGAGCAGTACTTC | CASRRPGTGASYEQYF
- | TRBJ1-1 | TRBV5-1 | - | TGCGCCAGCAGCCAACAGGGTGGCACTGAAGCTTTCTTT | CASSQQGGTEAFF
TRBD2 | TRBJ2-1 | TRBV11-2 | - | TGTGCCAGCAGCCTAGAGGGGACTAGCGGCTACAATGAGCAGTTCTTC | CASSLEGTSGYNEQFF
- | TRBJ1-4 | TRBV18 | - | TGTGCCAGCTCGTCTCAGGGAACGACTAATGAAAAACTGTTTTTT | CASSSQGTTNEKLFF
- | TRBJ2-3 | TRBV1 | - | TGCACCAGCAGCCAGCCGGGACAGGGTAGAGATACGCAGTATTTT | CTSSQPGQGRDTQYF
- | TRBJ1-2 | TRBV18 | once | TGTGCCAGCTCACCATCCCGGCAGGACTATGGCTACACCTTC | CASSPSRQDYGYTF
TRBD1 | TRBJ2-7 | TRBV4-1 | - | TGCGCCAGCAGCCAAGGGGGTGGAGGACAGGGGGCCTACGAGCAGTACTTC | CASSQGGGGQGAYEQYF